This T cell receptor beta chain appears in the sequencing data of a study of T cell responses to AZD1222 COVID-19 vaccine (dated by TCRdb to 2020 to 2022). Notes on the research overall: TCR sequencing was performed for fewer than 250 trial participants, of whom approximately 200 were given two doses of AZD1222 and approximately 25 were given two doses of MenACWY control vaccine. Trial participants were enrolled into age subgroups of 18-55, 56-69 and 70-plus years, which contained approximately 150, 28 and 58 TCR-sequenced participants, respectively. The paper as a whole reports these results and caveats: Reportedly, almost half of the unique spike-specific TCRs recognized epitopes lying outside the regions that are mutated in the B.1.351 and B.1.1.7 variants. Because no day 14 peak-response samples were available, repertoires were characterized only after the peak T cell response. A significant rise in spike-specific TCR breadth and depth was observed after two AZD1222 doses relative to day 0 and relative to MenACWY recipients. Conclusions about previously exposed vaccinees were limited because only six AZD1222 recipients were SARS-CoV-2 seropositive at baseline. Vaccine-associated CD4 TCRs spanned the whole spike protein, with dominant responses in regions 160-218 and 743-854. The 56-69-year group was small, and its depth increase did not reach significance, likely because of low power. Most participants were white British and females outnumbered males, and the authors suggested that clonal diversity may have been underestimated.

The sample holds one count of this clone. Its antigen target is currently unknown. No per-base quality is available; no much larger clone lies one base away. Looking up the germline V gene yields CDR1 KGHDR and CDR2 SFDVKD. Including the terminal cysteine and phenylalanine, the CDR3 comprises 15 residues. Only the CDR3 portion is preserved as DNA: 45 bases, with reading frame beginning at the first base. V is shortened by 3 bases, J by 5 bases, and the region joining them spans 15 bases. The CDR3 regions of human TCRbeta chains were analyzed by immunosequencing. The study's own analysis went as follows. Repertoire TCRs were matched against a reference library of SARS-CoV-2-specific TCRs generated with the MIRA antigen-specificity platform. Breadth was defined as the fraction of unique TCRs that were SARS-CoV-2-associated, and depth was defined as the fraction of total T cells that were SARS-CoV-2-associated. Using the MIRA data, each spike-specific TCR was assigned both to the spike region to which the TCR was reactive and to a CD4 or CD8 class. Log10-transformed breadth and depth values were compared by one-way ANOVA with Sidak's multiple comparisons tests. This is the immuneACCESS table as TCRdb keeps it, with only in-frame sequences that have V and J called. A part of the clones is gone; compared with another copy, unresolved V genes explain less than half, and the rest is unexplained. The DNA gave D and trimming, while V, J and clone size come from that table. This sample comprises some 150,000 clones, roughly 87% of them detected only once. The ten largest clones represent under 2% of the sample.

This sample's time point label indicates: about 28 days (+/-7) after the second vaccine dose. AZD1222 recipients with second doses at about 4 weeks or about 12 weeks were pooled, because spike-specific TCR depth and breadth did not differ between schedules. Samples from vaccinated people were obtained from the UK trials COV001 and COV002, which included a single-blind randomized controlled phase 2/3 trial of AZD1222 (ChAdOx1 nCoV-19) in healthy adults. For TCRbeta chain sequencing, PBMC samples were collected from trial participants at day 0 and at day 28 after the second dose. The receptor was isolated from an adult who received the AZD1222 COVID-19 vaccine. The sample consisted of peripheral blood, taken 28 days after the second AZD1222 dose. This chain joins TRBV24-1 to TRBJ2-5; the D segment might be TRBD1 or TRBD2, since each matches 5 bases. The DNA is as follows: TGTGCCACCAGTGATCTGCCGGGACCGGCGGAGACCCAGTACTTC. Its translation reads: CATSDLPGPAETQYF.